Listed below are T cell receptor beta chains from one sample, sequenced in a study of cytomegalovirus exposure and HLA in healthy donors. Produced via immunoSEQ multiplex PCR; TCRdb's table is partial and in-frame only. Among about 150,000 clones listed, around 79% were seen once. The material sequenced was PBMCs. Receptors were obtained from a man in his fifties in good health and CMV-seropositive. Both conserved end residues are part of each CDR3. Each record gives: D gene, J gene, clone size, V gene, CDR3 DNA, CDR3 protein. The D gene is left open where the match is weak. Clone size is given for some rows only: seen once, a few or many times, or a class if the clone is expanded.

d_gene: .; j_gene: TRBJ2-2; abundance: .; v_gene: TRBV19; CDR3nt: TGTGCCAGTAGTTGGCAACGTAACACCGGGGAGCTGTTTTTT; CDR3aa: CASSWQRNTGELFF
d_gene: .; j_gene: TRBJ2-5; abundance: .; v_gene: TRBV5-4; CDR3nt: TGTGCCAGCAGCTTGCACACCTCGGAGGAGACCCAGTACTTC; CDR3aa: CASSLHTSEETQYF
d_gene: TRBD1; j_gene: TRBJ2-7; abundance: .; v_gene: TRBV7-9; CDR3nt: TGTGCCAGCAGCAACTGGGACAGGGGGTCCTACGAGCAGTACTTC; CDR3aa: CASSNWDRGSYEQYF
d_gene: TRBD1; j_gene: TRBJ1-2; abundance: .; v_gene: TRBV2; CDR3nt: TGTGCCAGCAGCTGGGACAGGGACAACTATGGCTACACCTTC; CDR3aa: CASSWDRDNYGYTF
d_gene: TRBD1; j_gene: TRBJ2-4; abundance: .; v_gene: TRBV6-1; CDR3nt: TGTGCCAGCAGCAAGACAGGGGCGATAAACATTCAGTACTTC; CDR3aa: CASSKTGAINIQYF
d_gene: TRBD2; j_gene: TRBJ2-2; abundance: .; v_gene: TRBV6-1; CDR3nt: TGTGCCAGCAGTGAAAGGACTAGCGGAATCCTACCCGGGGAGCTGTTTTTT; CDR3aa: CASSERTSGILPGELFF
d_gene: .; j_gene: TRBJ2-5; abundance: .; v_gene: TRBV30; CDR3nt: TGTGCCTGGAGTACCGGACAGAGAATCCAAGAGACCCAGTACTTC; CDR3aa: CAWSTGQRIQETQYF
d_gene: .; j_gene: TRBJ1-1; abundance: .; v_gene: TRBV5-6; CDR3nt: TGTGCCAGCAGCTTGCAGGGAGGCACTGAAGCTTTCTTT; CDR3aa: CASSLQGGTEAFF
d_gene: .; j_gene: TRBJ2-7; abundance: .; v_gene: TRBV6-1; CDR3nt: TGTGCCACCGAGACAGCCGCAGATACCTACGAGCAGTACTTC; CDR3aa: CATETAADTYEQYF
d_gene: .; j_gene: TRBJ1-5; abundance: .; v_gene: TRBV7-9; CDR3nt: TGTTCCAGCAGCCAGAAGGGGGATCAGCCCCAGCATTTT; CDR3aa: CSSSQKGDQPQHF
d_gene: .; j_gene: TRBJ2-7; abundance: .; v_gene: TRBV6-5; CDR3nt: TGTGCCAGCAAACCGGGACTGGCGTCCTACGAGCAGTACTTC; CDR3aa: CASKPGLASYEQYF
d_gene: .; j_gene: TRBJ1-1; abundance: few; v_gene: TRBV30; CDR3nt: TGTGCCTGGAGTGTACGTACAGACACTGAAGCTTTCTTT; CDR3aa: CAWSVRTDTEAFF
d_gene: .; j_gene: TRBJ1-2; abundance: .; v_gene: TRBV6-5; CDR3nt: TGTGCCAGCGTCGGGAATACGGATGGCTACACCTTC; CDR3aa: CASVGNTDGYTF